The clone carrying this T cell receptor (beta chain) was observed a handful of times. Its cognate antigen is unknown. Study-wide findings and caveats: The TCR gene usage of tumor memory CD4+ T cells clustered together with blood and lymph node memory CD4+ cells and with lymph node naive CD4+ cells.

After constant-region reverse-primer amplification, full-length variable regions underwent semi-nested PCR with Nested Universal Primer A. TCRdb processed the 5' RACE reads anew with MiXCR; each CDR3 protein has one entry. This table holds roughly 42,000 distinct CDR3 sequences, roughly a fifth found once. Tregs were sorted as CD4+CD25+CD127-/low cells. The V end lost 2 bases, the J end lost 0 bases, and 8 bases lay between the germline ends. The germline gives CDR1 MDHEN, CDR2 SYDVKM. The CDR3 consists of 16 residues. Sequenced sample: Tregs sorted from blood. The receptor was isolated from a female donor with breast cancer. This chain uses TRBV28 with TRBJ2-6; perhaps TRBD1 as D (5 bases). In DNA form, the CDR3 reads TGTGCCAGCAGTTTAATACAGGACTCTGGGGCCAACGTCCTGACTTTC. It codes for CASSLIQDSGANVLTF.